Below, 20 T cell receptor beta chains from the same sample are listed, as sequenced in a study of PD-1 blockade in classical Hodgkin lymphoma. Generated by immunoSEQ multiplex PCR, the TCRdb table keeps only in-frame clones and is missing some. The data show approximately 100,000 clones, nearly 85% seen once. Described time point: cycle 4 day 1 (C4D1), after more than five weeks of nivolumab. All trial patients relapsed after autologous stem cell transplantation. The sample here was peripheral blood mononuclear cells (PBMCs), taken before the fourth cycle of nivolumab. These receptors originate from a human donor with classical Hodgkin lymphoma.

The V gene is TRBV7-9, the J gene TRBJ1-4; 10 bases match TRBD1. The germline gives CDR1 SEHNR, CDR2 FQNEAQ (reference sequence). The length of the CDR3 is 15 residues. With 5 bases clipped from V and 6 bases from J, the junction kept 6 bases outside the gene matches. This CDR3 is CASSPRQGADEKLFF. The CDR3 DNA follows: TGTGCCAGCAGCCCAAGACAGGGGGCCGATGAAAAACTGTTTTTT. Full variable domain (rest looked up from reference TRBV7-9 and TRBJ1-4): DTGVSQNPRHKITKRGQNVTFRCDPISEHNRLYWYRQTLGQGPEFLTYFQNEAQLEKSRLLSDRFSAERPKGSFSTLEIQRTEQGDSAMYLCASSPRQGADEKLFFGSGTQLSVL.

CDR3 amino acids: CASSPGLAGGTTQYF. CDR3 DNA: TGTGCCAGCAGCCCAGGACTAGCGGGAGGTACGACGCAGTATTTT. The chain carries TRBV7-7 and TRBJ2-3; 14 bases are shared with TRBD2. CDR3 length equals 15 residues. Germline V gives CDR1 SSHAT, CDR2 FNYEAQ (reference sequence). V shed 5 bases, J shed 9 bases, and the junction held 7 bases outside the gene matches.

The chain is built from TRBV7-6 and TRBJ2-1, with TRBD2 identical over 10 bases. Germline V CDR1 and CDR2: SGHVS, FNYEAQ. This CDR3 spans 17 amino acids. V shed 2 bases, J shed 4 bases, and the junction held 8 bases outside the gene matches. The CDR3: CASSLWASGRGYNEQFF. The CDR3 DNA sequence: TGTGCCAGCAGCTTATGGGCTAGCGGGAGAGGGTACAATGAGCAGTTCTTC.

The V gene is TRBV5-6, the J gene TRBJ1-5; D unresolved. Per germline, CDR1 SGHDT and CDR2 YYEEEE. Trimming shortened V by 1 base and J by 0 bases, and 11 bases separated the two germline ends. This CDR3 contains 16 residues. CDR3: CASSLFGQHSNQPQHF. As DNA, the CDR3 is TGTGCCAGCAGCTTGTTTGGGCAGCATAGCAATCAGCCCCAGCATTTT.

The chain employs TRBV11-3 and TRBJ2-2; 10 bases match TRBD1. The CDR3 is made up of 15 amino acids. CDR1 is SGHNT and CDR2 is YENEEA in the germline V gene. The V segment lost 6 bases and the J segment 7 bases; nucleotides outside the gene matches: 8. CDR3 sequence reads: CASRRGTGDYGELFF. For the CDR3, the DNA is TGTGCCAGCAGGAGGGGGACAGGGGATTACGGGGAGCTGTTTTTT. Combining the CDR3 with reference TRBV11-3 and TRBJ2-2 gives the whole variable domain EAGVVQSPRYKIIEKKQPVAFWCNPISGHNTLYWYLQNLGQGPELLIRYENEEAVDDSQLPKDRFSAERLKGVDSTLKIQPAELGDSAVYLCASRRGTGDYGELFFGEGSRLTVL.

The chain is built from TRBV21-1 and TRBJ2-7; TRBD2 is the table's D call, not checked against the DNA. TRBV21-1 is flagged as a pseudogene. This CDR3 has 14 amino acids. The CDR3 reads CASSKAFGGTEQYF. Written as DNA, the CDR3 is TGTGCCAGCAGCAAAGCCTTCGGGGGGACCGAGCAGTACTTC.

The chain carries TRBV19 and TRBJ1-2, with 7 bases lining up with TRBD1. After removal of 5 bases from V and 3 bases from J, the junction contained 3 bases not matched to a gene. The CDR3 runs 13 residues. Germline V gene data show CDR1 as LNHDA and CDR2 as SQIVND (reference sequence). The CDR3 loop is CASSLGTDYGYTF. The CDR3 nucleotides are TGTGCCAGTAGTTTGGGGACAGACTATGGCTACACCTTC.

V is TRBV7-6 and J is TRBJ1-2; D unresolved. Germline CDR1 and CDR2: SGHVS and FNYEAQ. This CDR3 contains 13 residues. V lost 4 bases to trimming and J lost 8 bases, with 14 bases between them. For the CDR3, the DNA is TGTGCCAGCAGCTCGTTTTCCGGGGAAGGCTACACCTTC. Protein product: CASSSFSGEGYTF.

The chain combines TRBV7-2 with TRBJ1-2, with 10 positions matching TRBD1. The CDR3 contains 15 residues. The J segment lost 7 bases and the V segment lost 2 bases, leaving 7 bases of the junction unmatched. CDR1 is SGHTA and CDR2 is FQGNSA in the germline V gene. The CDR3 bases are TGTGCCAGCAGCTTATCGACAGGGGGCGCAGGTGGCTACACCTTC. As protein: CASSLSTGGAGGYTF.

CDR3 residues: CASTGQIQETQYF. The CDR3 region has the DNA TGTGCCAGCACGGGGCAGATCCAAGAGACCCAGTACTTC. This chain joins TRBV6-1 and TRBJ2-5; D is perhaps TRBD1 or TRBD2 (5 bases each). The CDR3 has 13 residues. Germline loops: CDR1 MNHNS, CDR2 SASEGT. The V gene lost 7 bases and the J gene lost 1 base, with 10 bases spanning the gap.

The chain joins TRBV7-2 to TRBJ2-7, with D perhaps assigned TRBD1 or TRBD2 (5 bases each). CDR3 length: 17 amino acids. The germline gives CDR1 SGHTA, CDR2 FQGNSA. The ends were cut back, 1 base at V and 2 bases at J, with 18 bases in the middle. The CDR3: CASSLVSGANGAYEQYF. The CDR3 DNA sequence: TGTGCCAGCAGCTTAGTATCCGGGGCCAATGGGGCCTACGAGCAGTACTTC.

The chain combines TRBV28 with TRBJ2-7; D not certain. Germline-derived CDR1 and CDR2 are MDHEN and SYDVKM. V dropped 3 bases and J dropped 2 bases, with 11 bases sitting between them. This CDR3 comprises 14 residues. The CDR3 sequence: CASSFARPPYEQYF. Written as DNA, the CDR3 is TGTGCCAGCAGTTTCGCCAGGCCGCCCTACGAGCAGTACTTC.

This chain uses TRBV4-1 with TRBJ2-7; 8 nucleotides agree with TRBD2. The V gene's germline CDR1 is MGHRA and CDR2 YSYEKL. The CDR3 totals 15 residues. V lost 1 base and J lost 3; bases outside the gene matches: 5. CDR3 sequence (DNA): TGCGCCAGCAGCCAAGGGCCACTAGCGGTCTACGAGCAGTACTTC. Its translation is CASSQGPLAVYEQYF.

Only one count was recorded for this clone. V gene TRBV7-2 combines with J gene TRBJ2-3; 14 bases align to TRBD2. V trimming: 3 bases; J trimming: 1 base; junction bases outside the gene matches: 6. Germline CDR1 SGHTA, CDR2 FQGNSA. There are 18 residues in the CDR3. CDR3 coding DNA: TGTGCCAGCAGCTTCGGACTAGCGGGAGGAGGACGCACAGATACGCAGTATTTT. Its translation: CASSFGLAGGGRTDTQYF.

The CDR3 DNA is TGCGCCAGCAGCCAAGATCTGACTAGCAGAGTTTACAATGAGCAGTTCTTC. Its translation is CASSQDLTSRVYNEQFF. The chain combines TRBV4-1 with TRBJ2-1, with TRBD2 identical over 7 bases. The V gene end was trimmed by 0 bases and the J gene end by 4 bases; junction bases not matched to a gene: 9. This CDR3 has 17 amino acids. The germline CDR1 and CDR2 sequences are MGHRA and YSYEKL.

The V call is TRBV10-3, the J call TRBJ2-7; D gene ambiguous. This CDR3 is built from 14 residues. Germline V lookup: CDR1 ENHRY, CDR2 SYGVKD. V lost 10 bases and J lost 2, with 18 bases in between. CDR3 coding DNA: TGTGCCACTCTATCTGGGGTTTTGGCCTACGAGCAGTACTTC. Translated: CATLSGVLAYEQYF.

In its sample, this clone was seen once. CDR3 in amino acids: CASSFDLSGEQYF. CDR3 DNA sequence: TGCGCCAGCAGCTTCGATCTGAGTGGCGAGCAGTACTTC. V usage is TRBV5-1 and J usage is TRBJ2-7; no firm D call. The CDR3 covers 13 residues. The germline gives CDR1 SGHRS, CDR2 YFSETQ. Trimming shortened V by 2 bases and J by 6 bases, and 12 bases separated the two germline ends. Combining the CDR3 with reference TRBV5-1 and TRBJ2-7 gives the whole variable domain KAGVTQTPRYLIKTRGQQVTLSCSPISGHRSVSWYQQTPGQGLQFLFEYFSETQRNKGNFPGRFSGRQFSNSRSEMNVSTLELGDSALYLCASSFDLSGEQYFGPGTRLTVT.

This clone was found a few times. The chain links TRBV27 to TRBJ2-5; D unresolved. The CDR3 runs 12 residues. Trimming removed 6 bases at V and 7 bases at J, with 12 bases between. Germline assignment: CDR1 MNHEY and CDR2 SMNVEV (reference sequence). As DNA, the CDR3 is TGTGCCAGCAGCTCACCGCCCGGGACCCAGTACTTC. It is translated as CASSSPPGTQYF.

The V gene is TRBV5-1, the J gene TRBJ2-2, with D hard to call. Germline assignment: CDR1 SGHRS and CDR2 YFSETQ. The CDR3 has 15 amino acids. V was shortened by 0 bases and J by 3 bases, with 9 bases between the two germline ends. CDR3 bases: TGCGCCAGCAGCTTGGTGGCAGCTTACACCGGGGAGCTGTTTTTT. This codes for CASSLVAAYTGELFF.

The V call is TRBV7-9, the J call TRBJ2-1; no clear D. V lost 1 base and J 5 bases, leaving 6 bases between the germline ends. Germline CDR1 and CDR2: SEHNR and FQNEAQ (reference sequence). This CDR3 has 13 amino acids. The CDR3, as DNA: TGTGCCAGCAGCTTAGGACAAAACAATGAGCAGTTCTTC. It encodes CASSLGQNNEQFF.